Below, one TCR beta chain is given with its context. Its antigen is currently unknown. The data derive from a study of T cell responses to AZD1222 COVID-19 vaccine. The repertoire was sequenced with immunoSEQ multiplex PCR; TCRdb's copy has only in-frame clones and lacks some. The sample has about 120,000 clones, approximately 85% seen once. Per the germline V gene, CDR1 is SGHVS and CDR2 is FQNEAQ. V was trimmed by 6 bases and J by 3 bases, leaving 15 bases between them. The CDR3 is 14 amino acids. Broader study findings: Spike-specific TCR breadth rose after two AZD1222 doses, and depth rose as well. Along spike, vaccine-associated CD4 TCRs were found throughout, with dominance at 160-218 and 743-854. The donor cohort was predominantly white British with a female majority, and clonal diversity may have been underestimated.

Here the sequenced sample was peripheral blood, taken on day 0 of AZD1222 vaccination. The sequence was obtained from an adult in good health. This chain connects TRBV7-8 to TRBJ2-7; tentatively, D is TRBD2 (6 bases). CDR3 in DNA: TGTGCCAGCAGTAAGACTAGGATCCTCTACGAGCAGTACTTC. It specifies CASSKTRILYEQYF.